These 30 T cell receptor beta chains were sequenced from one sample in a study of graft-versus-host responses after intestinal transplantation. TCRdb keeps only in-frame clones here, not all; method: immunoSEQ multiplex PCR. There are 6,600 or so clones in the sample; around a quarter occur only once, and over 6% lies in the top ten. Responders (around 200,000, CFSE-labeled) were co-plated with around 200,000 irradiated, violet-dye-labeled stimulators. Sequenced here: alloreactive CD8+ T cells from a mixed lymphocyte reaction culture, sampled before transplantation. Specified subset: CFSE-low proliferating T cells sorted from approximately 6-day pre-transplant mixed lymphocyte reaction (GvH or HvG direction). The receptors shown here come from a human patient who was an organ donor for intestinal transplantation.

The chain joins TRBV4-1 to TRBJ2-7, with a tentative D call TRBD2 (6 bases). The germline V gene encodes CDR1 MGHRA and CDR2 YSYEKL. The V end lost 1 base, the J end lost 2 bases, and 6 bases lay between the germline ends. The CDR3 extends over 13 amino acids. The CDR3 here is CASSQGLAYEQYF. The CDR3 DNA reads TGCGCCAGCAGCCAAGGACTAGCCTACGAGCAGTACTTC.

The V and J genes are TRBV7-3 and TRBJ1-1; 7 bases map to TRBD1. V lost 4 bases to trimming and J lost 0 bases; unmatched junction nucleotides: 5. Per the germline V gene, CDR1 is SGHTA and CDR2 is FQGTGA. This CDR3 has 15 residues. The CDR3 DNA reads as TGTGCCAGCAGCTGGGGGGACAGCATGAACACTGAAGCTTTCTTT. Its protein product is CASSWGDSMNTEAFF.

This clone has a handful of counts. The rearrangement uses TRBV7-2 and TRBJ2-7; D unresolved. CDR3 length equals 13 residues. Trimming pared 1 base from V and 3 bases from J, leaving 7 bases between. In germline, CDR1 is SGHTA, CDR2 FQGNSA. The CDR3: CASSLVWIYEQYF. The CDR3 bases are TGTGCCAGCAGCTTAGTTTGGATCTACGAGCAGTACTTC.

Concerning this clone: Other DNA sequences from this sample encode an identical CDR3 as well. The V gene is TRBV7-9, the J gene TRBJ1-2; D is possibly TRBD1 (5 bases). This CDR3 contains 15 residues. Trimming took off 1 base at V and 6 bases at J, with 15 bases between the two ends. From germline, CDR1 is SEHNR and CDR2 FQNEAQ (reference sequence). The CDR3 reads CASSLVGAGRDGYTF. CDR3 nucleotides: TGTGCCAGCAGCTTAGTAGGGGCGGGGCGGGATGGCTACACCTTC. Looking up the rest from reference TRBV7-9 and TRBJ1-2 gives the full variable domain: DTGVSQNPRHKITKRGQNVTFRCDPISEHNRLYWYRQTLGQGPEFLTYFQNEAQLEKSRLLSDRFSAERPKGSFSTLEIQRTEQGDSAMYLCASSLVGAGRDGYTFGSGTRLTVV.

As regards this clone: An end of the junction differs from the germline gene, which may be a read error. In DNA form, the CDR3 reads TGCATCGTTGAATTGGTGGGGGCAACTAATGAAAAACTGTTTTTT. It codes for CIVELVGATNEKLFF. The rearrangement joins TRBV29-1 to TRBJ1-4; D is possibly TRBD1 (5 bases). Germline V CDR1 and CDR2: SQVTM, ANQGSEA. This CDR3 is built from 15 residues. Drawing the rest from reference TRBV29-1 and TRBJ1-4, the complete variable domain is SAVISQKPSRDICQRGTSLTIQCQVDSQVTMMFWYRQQPGQSLTLIATANQGSEATYESGFVIDKFPISRPNLTFSTLTVSNMSPEDSSIYLCIVELVGATNEKLFFGSGTQLSVL.

V usage is TRBV7-6 and J usage is TRBJ2-3; no definite D call. Germline CDR1 is SGHVS and CDR2 is FNYEAQ. The CDR3 runs 13 residues. Trimming cost V 1 base and J 4 bases, with 6 bases left between them. The CDR3 protein is CASSLERPDTQYF. The CDR3 DNA follows: TGTGCCAGCAGCTTAGAACGACCAGATACGCAGTATTTT.

The chain couples TRBV7-3 to TRBJ2-4; 10 positions match TRBD2. V shed 7 bases and J 3 bases; nucleotides not matched to a gene: 12. The germline gives CDR1 SGHTA, CDR2 FQGTGA. CDR3 length: 17 residues. CDR3 amino acids: CASNGLAGEDGKNIQYF. CDR3 sequence (DNA): TGTGCCAGCAACGGGCTAGCGGGAGAGGATGGCAAAAACATTCAGTACTTC.

This clone was counted between two and nine times. The J gene is TRBJ2-5, the V gene TRBV7-3; 11 nucleotides agree with TRBD2. CDR3 length: 15 residues. Germline trimming cut 2 bases from V and 4 bases from J; bases unmatched to any gene: 3. Per germline, CDR1 SGHTA and CDR2 FQGTGA. CDR3 nucleotide sequence: TGTGCCAGCAGCTTAGTAGCGGGAGGGTCAGAGACCCAGTACTTC. Amino acids: CASSLVAGGSETQYF.

A few counts support this clone. Other nucleotide sequences from this sample produce the same CDR3. The V gene is TRBV7-2, the J gene TRBJ2-6; D unresolved. Trimming pared 6 bases from V and 0 bases from J, leaving 3 bases between. CDR3 length: 13 residues. CDR1 is SGHTA and CDR2 is FQGNSA in the germline V gene. The chain's CDR3 is CASRSSGANVLTF. The CDR3 coding sequence is TGTGCCAGCAGATCCTCTGGGGCCAACGTCCTGACTTTC. The full variable domain, in which reference TRBV7-2 and TRBJ2-6 provide the parts outside the CDR3, is GAGVSQSPSNKVTEKGKDVELRCDPISGHTALYWYRQSLGQGLEFLIYFQGNSAPDKSGLPSDRFSAERTGGSVSTLTIQRTQQEDSAVYLCASRSSGANVLTFGAGSRLTVL.

This clone was seen more than once but under ten times. DNA for the CDR3: TGTGCCAGCAGCTTAGCGCTAGCGGGGGGCACAGATACGCAGTATTTT. Translated, it gives CASSLALAGGTDTQYF. This chain connects TRBV11-2 to TRBJ2-3, with 10 bases identical to TRBD2. V was clipped by 1 base and J by 1 base; unmatched bases: 2. Germline lookup yields CDR1 SGHAT and CDR2 FQNNGV. CDR3 length: 16 amino acids.

V gene TRBV14 combines with J gene TRBJ2-7; the match to TRBD2 covers 10 bases. V was pared by 0 bases and J by 4 bases, with 3 bases of the junction left unmatched. CDR1 SGHDN and CDR2 FVKESK come from the germline V gene. CDR3 length: 15 residues. The CDR3 DNA follows: TGTGCCAGCAGCCAAGAACTAGCGGGGCCATACGAGCAGTACTTC. Its translation: CASSQELAGPYEQYF.

This clone was seen only a few times. CDR3 amino acids: CASSYSMGGEETQYF. The CDR3, as DNA: TGTGCCAGCAGTTACTCGATGGGGGGCGAAGAGACCCAGTACTTC. V gene TRBV6-5 combines with J gene TRBJ2-5, with D perhaps matching TRBD1 or TRBD2 (6 bases each). This CDR3 is built from 15 residues. V was shortened by 0 bases and J by 3 bases, with 11 bases between the two germline ends. Per germline, CDR1 MNHEY and CDR2 SVGAGI.

This rearrangement joins TRBV6-1 to TRBJ2-1; D gene unclear. Germline values: CDR1 MNHNS, CDR2 SASEGT. There are 12 residues in the CDR3. With 3 bases removed from V and 1 base from J, the gap between germline ends came to 1 base. The CDR3 DNA is TGTGCCAGCAGTGATTCCTACAATGAGCAGTTCTTC. Translation gives CASSDSYNEQFF.

This clone occurred a few times. This chain joins TRBV30 and TRBJ1-1; D gene unclear. Germline V lookup: CDR1 GTSNPN, CDR2 SVGIG (reference sequence). The germline V and J ends were trimmed by 2 bases and 8 bases, with 9 bases remaining between them. This CDR3 has 11 residues. The CDR3 DNA sequence: TGTGCCTGGAGTTCCCCGGGAGAAGCTTTCTTT. Its translation is CAWSSPGEAFF.

This clone was seen only a few times. The chain employs TRBV7-2 and TRBJ2-7, with 8 bases fitting TRBD1. CDR3 size: 13 residues. V dropped 3 bases and J dropped 4; count of bases not matched to a gene: 2. Germline lookup yields CDR1 SGHTA and CDR2 FQGNSA. CDR3: CASSLGTGYEQYF. The CDR3, as DNA: TGTGCCAGCAGCTTGGGGACAGGATACGAGCAGTACTTC.

The rearrangement joins TRBV15 to TRBJ1-2; D is uncertain. Germline V lookup: CDR1 LNHNV, CDR2 YYDKDF (reference sequence). V lost 6 bases to trimming and J lost 0 bases, with 2 bases between them. CDR3 length equals 11 residues. Here the CDR3 reads CATRSNYGYTF. For the CDR3, the DNA is TGTGCCACCAGGTCTAACTATGGCTACACCTTC. The whole variable domain, remainder taken from reference TRBV15 and TRBJ1-2, is DAMVIQNPRYQVTQFGKPVTLSCSQTLNHNVMYWYQQKSSQAPKLLFHYYDKDFNNEADTPDNFQSRRPNTSFCFLDIRSPGLGDTAMYLCATRSNYGYTFGSGTRLTVV.

This clone showed up just once. The chain has TRBV10-3 and TRBJ2-2, with 11 bases fitting TRBD2. The CDR3 has 15 residues. Germline values: CDR1 ENHRY, CDR2 SYGVKD. The trim removed 9 bases at V and 0 bases at J, leaving 3 bases unmatched. Here the CDR3 DNA reads TGTGCCATTTTGACTAGCGGGGCGAACACCGGGGAGCTGTTTTTT. Translating it yields CAILTSGANTGELFF.

Concerning this clone itself: The junction shows a germline mismatch at one end, possibly a read error. The V gene is TRBV4-1, the J gene TRBJ2-7; 8 bases map to TRBD2. The CDR3 is 18 amino acids. CDR1 MGHRA and CDR2 YSYEKL come from the germline V gene. DNA for the CDR3: TGCGCCAGCAGCCAAGGGACTAGCAGGAGGGACCTCTCCTACGGGCAGTACTTC. Encoded protein: CASSQGTSRRDLSYGQYF.

The chain joins TRBV4-2 to TRBJ2-7; no clear D. The CDR3 extends over 16 amino acids. V dropped 4 bases and J dropped 0 bases, with 16 bases sitting between them. The germline V gene has CDR1 LGHNA and CDR2 YNFKEQ. CDR3 nucleotide sequence: TGTGCCAGCAGCCGAACCGATGACCTTCACTCCTACGAGCAGTACTTC. Protein product: CASSRTDDLHSYEQYF.

The genes are TRBV6-5 and TRBJ1-2, with 8 bases that match TRBD1. The CDR3 loop spans 14 amino acids. Germline CDR1 reads MNHEY; CDR2 reads SVGAGI. Trimming cost V 4 bases and J 4 bases; bases outside gene matches: 5. The CDR3 spells CASSFQQGGYGYTF. The CDR3 bases are TGTGCCAGCAGTTTCCAACAGGGGGGCTATGGCTACACCTTC.

V usage is TRBV4-1 and J usage is TRBJ2-7; D not certain. The ends were cut back, 0 bases at V and 3 bases at J, with 15 bases in the middle. This CDR3 contains 16 residues. Germline lookup yields CDR1 MGHRA and CDR2 YSYEKL. CDR3 bases: TGCGCCAGCAGCCAAGATCTAGGGAACGTCCTCTACGAGCAGTACTTC. It encodes CASSQDLGNVLYEQYF.

Points on this clone: Given a far larger clone just one base away, this is likely a sequencing read error. The chain couples TRBV4-1 to TRBJ2-5; perhaps TRBD2 as D (6 bases). Judging by the DNA end, TRBJ2-7 fits better; the J call may be wrong. This CDR3 is 15 amino acids long. CDR1 is MGHRA, CDR2 YSYEKL, per germline. CDR3 DNA sequence: TGCGCCAGCAGCCAAGTTTCGGGAGTAGGTTACGAGCAGTACTTC. The encoded protein is CASSQVSGVGYEQYF.

This clone was seen only a few times. The chain is built from TRBV28 and TRBJ2-7; 8 bases line up with TRBD1. CDR3 size: 15 residues. The ends lost 2 bases at V and 0 bases at J; junction bases unmatched: 3. Germline CDR1 reads MDHEN; CDR2 reads SYDVKM. This CDR3 reads CASSLAGQDSYEQYF. CDR3 bases: TGTGCCAGCAGTTTAGCGGGACAGGACTCCTACGAGCAGTACTTC.

About this clone: This probably arose from a read error, given a far larger clone one base away. V and J are TRBV13 and TRBJ2-7; D ambiguous. Per germline, CDR1 PRHDT and CDR2 FYEKMQ (reference sequence). Trimming cost V 3 bases and J 1 base, with 16 bases left between them. This CDR3 region has 16 residues. The CDR3 DNA sequence: TGTGCCAGCAGCTTTGAGACTGAGACGGAGTCCTACGAGCAGTACTTC. Translation gives CASSFETETESYEQYF.

Relative to its sample, this clone is medium-sized. CDR3: CASSFLVANEQFF. CDR3 coding DNA: TGTGCCAGCAGTTTTCTAGTTGCTAATGAGCAGTTCTTC. The chain carries TRBV27 and TRBJ2-1; D not resolved. Per germline, CDR1 MNHEY and CDR2 SMNVEV (reference sequence). The CDR3 sequence is 13 residues long. The V gene lost 3 bases and the J gene lost 7 bases, with 10 bases spanning the gap.

This clone was seen more than once but under ten times. The genes are TRBV5-1 and TRBJ1-2; possible D gene TRBD1, 6 bases. Germline-derived CDR1 and CDR2 are SGHRS and YFSETQ. The V end was cut by 0 bases, the J end by 8 bases, with 20 bases between. The CDR3 totals 16 residues. The CDR3 loop is CASSLALQGPNRGYTF. The CDR3 nucleotides are TGCGCCAGCAGCTTGGCTTTACAGGGTCCAAATCGGGGCTACACCTTC.

V usage is TRBV28 and J usage is TRBJ2-2, with D perhaps matching TRBD2 (6 bases). The V end was cut by 2 bases, the J end by 6 bases, with 16 bases between. The CDR3 sequence is 16 residues long. Germline values: CDR1 MDHEN, CDR2 SYDVKM. The CDR3 region has the DNA TGTGCCAGCAGTTTACAGGGACTCCTTGGCCCCGGGGAGCTGTTTTTT. Its translation: CASSLQGLLGPGELFF.

This clone was observed a few times. The chain has TRBV7-2 and TRBJ2-7; 10 bases align to TRBD2. This CDR3 comprises 15 residues. The junction had 4 bases not matched to a gene; V was cut back by 5 bases and J by 0 bases. Germline lookup yields CDR1 SGHTA and CDR2 FQGNSA. CDR3 protein: CASSGTSASSYEQYF. The CDR3 nucleotides read TGTGCCAGCAGCGGGACTAGCGCCAGCTCCTACGAGCAGTACTTC.

By share, this clone ranks as medium-sized. The chain employs TRBV5-8 and TRBJ2-7; 8 bases agree with TRBD2. The CDR3 totals 15 residues. Germline trimming cut 4 bases from V and 5 bases from J; bases unmatched to any gene: 11. Germline V gives CDR1 SGHTS, CDR2 YDEGEE. CDR3 amino acids: CASSQGTGTSDEQYF. Written as DNA, the CDR3 is TGTGCCAGCAGCCAAGGAACCGGGACTAGTGACGAGCAGTACTTC.

There are a few counts of this clone. This chain joins TRBV11-2 and TRBJ2-7, with 14 positions matching TRBD2. With 1 base clipped from V and 2 bases from J, the junction kept 4 bases outside the gene matches. CDR1 is SGHAT, CDR2 FQNNGV, per germline. The CDR3 totals 17 residues. The CDR3 DNA reads as TGTGCCAGCAGCTTAGCGTTGGGACTAGCGGGAGCCTACGAGCAGTACTTC. Its protein product is CASSLALGLAGAYEQYF.